The 20 T cell receptor beta chains presented below share a single source sample, sequenced in a study of blood T cell repertoires in COVID-19. Assay: immunoSEQ multiplex PCR; the TCRdb copy retains only in-frame clones and omits some. The sample records around 92,000 clones, roughly 89% being singletons. What was sequenced was peripheral blood. These receptors were obtained from a woman over 75 with active COVID-19.

This chain connects TRBV28 to TRBJ2-3, with 12 bases aligning to TRBD2. The CDR3 is made up of 18 amino acids. V trimming: 2 bases; J trimming: 3 bases; junction bases outside the gene matches: 9. The germline CDR1 and CDR2 sequences are MDHEN and SYDVKM. In DNA, the CDR3 is TGTGCCAGCAGTTTAACGGCTAGCGGGAGGGCCAGGACAGATACGCAGTATTTT. It encodes CASSLTASGRARTDTQYF.

V gene TRBV20-1 combines with J gene TRBJ1-6, with D possibly being TRBD1 (5 bases). The CDR3 covers 11 residues. The V gene lost 5 bases and the J gene lost 10 bases, with 9 bases spanning the gap. Germline V gene sequence: CDR1 DFQATT, CDR2 SNEGSKA (reference sequence). In DNA form, the CDR3 reads TGCAGTGCTGGGGGGGAATCACCCCTCCACTTT. Protein sequence: CSAGGESPLHF.

This chain joins TRBV13 and TRBJ2-1, with 9 nucleotides matching TRBD1. Unmatched junction bases numbered 4, after V lost 5 bases and J lost 2 bases. The CDR3 is 15 amino acids. CDR1 is PRHDT, CDR2 FYEKMQ, per germline (reference sequence). The CDR3 loop is CASSPRDRAYNEQFF. The CDR3 bases are TGTGCCAGCAGCCCCCGGGACAGGGCCTACAATGAGCAGTTCTTC.

This clone appeared a single time. The rearrangement uses TRBV15 and TRBJ2-1, with 7 bases lining up with TRBD2. V dropped 1 base and J dropped 5; count of bases not matched to a gene: 14. This CDR3 region has 18 residues. From germline, CDR1 is LNHNV and CDR2 YYDKDF (reference sequence). CDR3 amino acids: CATSRVVGVASGNNEQFF. The CDR3 DNA reads as TGTGCCACCAGCAGAGTCGTTGGGGTGGCTAGCGGCAACAATGAGCAGTTCTTC.

CDR3 residues: CASSPGIADFRGEQYF. The CDR3 DNA reads TGTGCCAGCTCACCAGGAATAGCGGATTTTCGGGGCGAGCAGTACTTC. The chain has TRBV18 and TRBJ2-7; tentatively, D is TRBD2 (6 bases). The V and J ends lost 2 bases and 6 bases respectively, with 20 bases between them. The CDR3 is made up of 16 amino acids. Germline values: CDR1 KGHSH, CDR2 LQKENI.

This chain connects TRBV7-9 to TRBJ1-4, with D perhaps TRBD1 (6 bases). Germline assignment: CDR1 SEHNR and CDR2 FQNEAQ (reference sequence). The CDR3 is made up of 15 amino acids. V dropped 4 bases and J dropped 6 bases, with 15 bases sitting between them. The CDR3 region is CASSSYRAKDEKLFF. DNA of the CDR3: TGTGCCAGCAGCTCCTACAGGGCGAAGGATGAAAAACTGTTTTTT.

This chain links TRBV28 with TRBJ2-6; 10 positions match TRBD1. The CDR3 has 18 amino acids. The ends lost 5 bases at V and 5 bases at J; junction bases unmatched: 12. Germline V CDR1 and CDR2: MDHEN, SYDVKM. This CDR3 reads CASSPQTGGPLRANVLTF. The CDR3 bases are TGTGCCAGCAGTCCGCAGACAGGGGGCCCGCTGAGGGCCAACGTCCTGACTTTC.

The chain joins TRBV6-5 to TRBJ1-5; TRBD1 matches at 7 bases. This CDR3 is 12 amino acids long. Germline loops: CDR1 MNHEY, CDR2 SVGAGI. Trimming removed 6 bases from V and 7 bases from J; junction bases left unmatched: 3. This chain's CDR3 is CASRTGHQPQHF. For the CDR3, the DNA is TGTGCCAGCAGGACAGGGCACCAGCCCCAGCATTTT.

The chain carries TRBV7-2 and TRBJ2-5; no definite D call. The CDR3 runs to 13 residues. With 2 bases removed from V and 0 bases from J, the gap between germline ends came to 4 bases. Per the germline V gene, CDR1 is SGHTA and CDR2 is FQGNSA. CDR3 DNA: TGTGCCAGCAGCTTACAGTACCAAGAGACCCAGTACTTC. Its protein is CASSLQYQETQYF.

The J gene is TRBJ2-2, the V gene TRBV4-1; 10 bases agree with TRBD2. CDR1 and CDR2 (germline): MGHRA, YSYEKL. The CDR3 covers 17 residues. V trimming: 4 bases; J trimming: 6 bases; junction bases outside the gene matches: 11. The chain's CDR3 is CASSPGLARAPSGELFF. The CDR3, as DNA: TGCGCCAGCAGCCCGGGACTAGCGAGGGCCCCGTCCGGGGAGCTGTTTTTT.

The V and J genes are TRBV4-2 and TRBJ1-1; D is uncertain. Trimming pared 2 bases from V and 1 base from J, leaving 8 bases between. Germline CDR1 and CDR2: LGHNA and YNFKEQ. This CDR3 is built from 14 residues. CDR3 sequence (DNA): TGTGCCAGCAGCCAACCCAGACAGAACACTGAAGCTTTCTTT. It codes for CASSQPRQNTEAFF.

The rearrangement uses TRBV5-4 and TRBJ2-5; D uncertain. Germline assignment: CDR1 SGHNT and CDR2 YYREEE (reference sequence). V lost 0 bases to trimming and J lost 7 bases, with 10 bases between them. There are 13 residues in the CDR3. The CDR3 spells CASSLGVRGTQYF. The CDR3 nucleotides are TGTGCCAGCAGCTTGGGGGTTAGAGGGACCCAGTACTTC.

The chain joins TRBV5-1 to TRBJ2-5; D is uncertain. This CDR3 contains 14 residues. V shed 0 bases and J shed 4 bases, with 10 bases lying between them. The germline CDR1 and CDR2 sequences are SGHRS and YFSETQ. The CDR3 coding sequence is TGCGCCAGCAGCTTGGGGGCACCCGGAGAGACCCAGTACTTC. This gives the protein CASSLGAPGETQYF.

J is TRBJ2-3 and V is TRBV7-2; 10 positions match TRBD1. The V and J ends lost 0 bases and 4 bases, in that order; junction bases with no gene match: 1. Germline CDR1 reads SGHTA; CDR2 reads FQGNSA. This CDR3 comprises 15 residues. CDR3 region: CASSLAGTGADTQYF. The CDR3 DNA reads TGTGCCAGCAGCTTAGCCGGGACAGGGGCAGATACGCAGTATTTT.

This clone has just one count. The J gene is TRBJ2-2, the V gene TRBV6-5, with 9 positions matching TRBD1. Germline CDR1 is MNHEY and CDR2 is SVGAGI. J gave up 3 bases and V 7 bases, and 3 bases lay outside the gene matches. CDR3 length: 14 residues. CDR3 sequence: CASNRGLDTGELFF. CDR3 DNA sequence: TGTGCCAGCAACAGGGGGCTCGACACCGGGGAGCTGTTTTTT.

This clone has just a few counts. The chain combines TRBV29-1 with TRBJ1-4; D perhaps matches TRBD1 (5 bases). Germline loops: CDR1 SQVTM, CDR2 ANQGSEA. The CDR3 runs 11 residues. V was shortened by 6 bases and J by 4 bases, with 6 bases between the two germline ends. The CDR3 loop is CSVGHNEKLFF. In nucleotides, the CDR3 is TGCAGCGTCGGACATAATGAAAAACTGTTTTTT.

This clone was seen a handful of times. The rearrangement links TRBV27 to TRBJ2-7; D is perhaps TRBD2 (6 bases). The CDR3 spans 15 residues. The V gene's germline CDR1 is MNHEY and CDR2 SMNVEV (reference sequence). Trimming pared 0 bases from V and 1 base from J, leaving 10 bases between. The CDR3 sequence is CASSLSGGLSYEQYF. As DNA, the CDR3 is TGTGCCAGCAGTTTATCGGGGGGACTGTCCTACGAGCAGTACTTC.

Only one count was recorded for this clone. The chain recombines TRBV23-1 with TRBJ2-3, with TRBD1 as a possible D gene (6 bases). TRBV23-1 is an open reading frame whose function is uncertain. Trimming took 2 bases from V and 0 from J, leaving 18 bases between them. This CDR3 has 18 amino acids. CDR3 sequence reads: CASSQPFGTHFSTDTQYF. CDR3 nucleotides: TGCGCCAGCAGTCAACCCTTCGGGACACATTTTAGCACAGATACGCAGTATTTT.

The chain recombines TRBV10-2 with TRBJ1-5; 7 bases line up with TRBD1. The CDR3 has 15 amino acids. Looked up from germline, CDR1 is WSHSY and CDR2 is SAAADI. With V trimmed by 2 bases and J by 6 bases, 7 bases remained unmatched. The CDR3 reads CASSEGRTGGQPQHF. The CDR3 nucleotides read TGCGCCAGCAGTGAGGGACGGACAGGTGGTCAGCCCCAGCATTTT.

V is TRBV19 and J is TRBJ2-5; 11 bases map to TRBD2. Germline assignment: CDR1 LNHDA and CDR2 SQIVND (reference sequence). J gave up 2 bases and V 5 bases, and 7 bases lay outside the gene matches. The CDR3 spans 16 residues. In DNA form, the CDR3 reads TGTGCCAGTAGTGTCACCGGGACTAGCGGACAAGAGACCCAGTACTTC. Its translation: CASSVTGTSGQETQYF.